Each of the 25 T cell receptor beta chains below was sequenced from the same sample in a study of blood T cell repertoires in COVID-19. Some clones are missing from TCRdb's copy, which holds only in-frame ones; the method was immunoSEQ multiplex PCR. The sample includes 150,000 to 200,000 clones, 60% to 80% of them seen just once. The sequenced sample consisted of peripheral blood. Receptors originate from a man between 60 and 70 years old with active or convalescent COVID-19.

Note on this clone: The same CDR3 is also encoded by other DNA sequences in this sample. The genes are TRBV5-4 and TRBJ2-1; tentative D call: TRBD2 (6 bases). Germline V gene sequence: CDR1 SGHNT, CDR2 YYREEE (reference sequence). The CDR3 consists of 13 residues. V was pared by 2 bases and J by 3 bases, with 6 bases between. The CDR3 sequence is CASSFSGYNEQFF. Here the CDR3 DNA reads TGTGCCAGCAGCTTTAGCGGCTACAATGAGCAGTTCTTC.

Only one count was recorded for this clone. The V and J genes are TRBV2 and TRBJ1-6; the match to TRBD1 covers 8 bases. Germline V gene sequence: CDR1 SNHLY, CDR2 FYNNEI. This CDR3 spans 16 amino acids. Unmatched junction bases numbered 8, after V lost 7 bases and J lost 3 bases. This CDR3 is CASNKNGQGYNSPLHF. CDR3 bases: TGTGCCAGCAATAAGAACGGACAGGGCTATAATTCACCCCTCCACTTT.

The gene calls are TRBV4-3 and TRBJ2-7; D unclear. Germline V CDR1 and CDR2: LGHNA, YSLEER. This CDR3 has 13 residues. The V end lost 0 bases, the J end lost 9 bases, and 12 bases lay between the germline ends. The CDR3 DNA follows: TGCGCCAGCAGCCAAGATCTCACGAGTCGGCAGTACTTC. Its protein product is CASSQDLTSRQYF.

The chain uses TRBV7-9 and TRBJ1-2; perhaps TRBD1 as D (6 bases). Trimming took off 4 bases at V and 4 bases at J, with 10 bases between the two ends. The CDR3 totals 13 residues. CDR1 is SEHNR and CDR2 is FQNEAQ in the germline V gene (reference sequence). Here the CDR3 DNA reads TGTGCCAGCAGCTACAGGGAGTCCTATGGCTACACCTTC. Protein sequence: CASSYRESYGYTF.

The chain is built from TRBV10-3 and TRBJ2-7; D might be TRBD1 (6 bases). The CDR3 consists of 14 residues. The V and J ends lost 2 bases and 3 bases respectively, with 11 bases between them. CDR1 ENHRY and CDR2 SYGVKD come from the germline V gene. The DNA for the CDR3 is TGTGCCATCAGTGAGGGACAGCTCGACTACGAGCAGTACTTC. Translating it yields CAISEGQLDYEQYF.

CDR3 amino acids: CASSFFAENTGELFF. CDR3 DNA: TGTGCCAGCAGCTTTTTTGCAGAGAACACCGGGGAGCTGTTTTTT. The J gene is TRBJ2-2, the V gene TRBV7-3; no definite D call. The V gene's germline CDR1 is SGHTA and CDR2 FQGTGA. This CDR3 has 15 amino acids. V lost 3 bases to trimming and J lost 1 base, with 9 bases between them.

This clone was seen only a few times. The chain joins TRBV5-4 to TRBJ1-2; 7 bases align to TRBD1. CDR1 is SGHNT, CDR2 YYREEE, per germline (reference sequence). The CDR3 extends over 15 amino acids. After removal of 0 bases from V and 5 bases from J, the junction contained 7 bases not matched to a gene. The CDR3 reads CASSLAGQRTYGYTF. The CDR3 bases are TGTGCCAGCAGCTTGGCGGGACAGAGGACTTATGGCTACACCTTC.

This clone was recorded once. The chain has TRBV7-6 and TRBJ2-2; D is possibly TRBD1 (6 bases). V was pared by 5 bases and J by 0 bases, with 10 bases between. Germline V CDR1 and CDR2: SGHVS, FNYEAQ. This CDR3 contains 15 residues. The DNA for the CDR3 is TGTGCCAGCAGCCCTCGGACAGCGAACACCGGGGAGCTGTTTTTT. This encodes CASSPRTANTGELFF.

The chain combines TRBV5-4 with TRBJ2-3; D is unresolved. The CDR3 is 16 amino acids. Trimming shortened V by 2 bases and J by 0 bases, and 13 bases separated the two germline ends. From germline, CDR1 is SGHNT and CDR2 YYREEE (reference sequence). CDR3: CASSFLQLVSTDTQYF. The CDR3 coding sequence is TGTGCCAGCAGCTTCCTGCAGCTAGTGAGCACAGATACGCAGTATTTT.

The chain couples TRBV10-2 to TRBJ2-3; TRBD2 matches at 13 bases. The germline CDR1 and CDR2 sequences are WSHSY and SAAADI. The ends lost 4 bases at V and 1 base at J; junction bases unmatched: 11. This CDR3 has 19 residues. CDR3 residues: CASSGPGLAGSGGTDTQYF. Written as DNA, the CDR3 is TGCGCCAGCAGTGGCCCGGGACTAGCGGGATCGGGGGGCACAGATACGCAGTATTTT.

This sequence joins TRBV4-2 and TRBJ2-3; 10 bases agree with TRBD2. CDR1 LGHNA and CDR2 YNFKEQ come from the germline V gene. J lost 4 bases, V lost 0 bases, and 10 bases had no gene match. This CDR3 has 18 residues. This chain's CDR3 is CASSQDQASGRSPDTQYF. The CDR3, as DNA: TGTGCCAGCAGCCAAGATCAGGCTAGCGGGAGATCCCCAGATACGCAGTATTTT.

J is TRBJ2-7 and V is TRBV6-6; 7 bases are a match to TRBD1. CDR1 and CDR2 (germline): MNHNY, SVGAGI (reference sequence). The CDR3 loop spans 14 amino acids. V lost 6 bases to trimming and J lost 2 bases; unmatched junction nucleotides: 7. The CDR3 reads CASRAPGQTYEQYF. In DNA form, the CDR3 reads TGTGCCAGCAGAGCTCCGGGACAGACCTACGAGCAGTACTTC.

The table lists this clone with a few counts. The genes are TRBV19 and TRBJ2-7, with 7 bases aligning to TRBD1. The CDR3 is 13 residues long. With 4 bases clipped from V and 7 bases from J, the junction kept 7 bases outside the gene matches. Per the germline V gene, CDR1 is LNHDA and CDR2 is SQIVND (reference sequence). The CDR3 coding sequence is TGTGCCAGTAGTACAGACAGGGCGGAGGAGCAGTACTTC. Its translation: CASSTDRAEEQYF.

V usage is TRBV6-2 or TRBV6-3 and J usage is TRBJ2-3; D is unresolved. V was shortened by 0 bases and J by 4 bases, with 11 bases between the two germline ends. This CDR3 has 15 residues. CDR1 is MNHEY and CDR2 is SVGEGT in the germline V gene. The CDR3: CASSYSLGRADTQYF. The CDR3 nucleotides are TGTGCCAGCAGTTACTCTCTCGGTCGGGCAGATACGCAGTATTTT.

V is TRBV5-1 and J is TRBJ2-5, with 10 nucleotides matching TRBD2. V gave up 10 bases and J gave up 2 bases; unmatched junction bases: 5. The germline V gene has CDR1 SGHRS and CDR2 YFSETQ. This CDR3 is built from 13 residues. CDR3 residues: CASTSGVQETQYF. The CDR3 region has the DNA TGCGCCTCCACTAGCGGGGTACAAGAGACCCAGTACTTC.

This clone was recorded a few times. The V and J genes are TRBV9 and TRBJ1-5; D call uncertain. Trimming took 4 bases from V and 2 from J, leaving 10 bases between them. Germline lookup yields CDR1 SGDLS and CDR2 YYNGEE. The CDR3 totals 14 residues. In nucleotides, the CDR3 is TGTGCCAGCAGCTTAGACGGGGGCAATCAGCCCCAGCATTTT. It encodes CASSLDGGNQPQHF.

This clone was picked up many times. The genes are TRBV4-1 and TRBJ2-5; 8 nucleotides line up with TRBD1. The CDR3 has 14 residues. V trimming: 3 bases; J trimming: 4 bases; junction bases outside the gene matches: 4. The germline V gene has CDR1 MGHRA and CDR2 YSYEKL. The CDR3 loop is CASSHPGQGETQYF. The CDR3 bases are TGCGCCAGCAGCCACCCCGGACAGGGAGAGACCCAGTACTTC.

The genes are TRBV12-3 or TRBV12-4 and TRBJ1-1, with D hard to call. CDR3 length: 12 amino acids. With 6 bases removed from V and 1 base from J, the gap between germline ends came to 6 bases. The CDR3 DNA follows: TGTGCCAGCAGGCCGAGGAACACTGAAGCTTTCTTT. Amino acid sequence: CASRPRNTEAFF.

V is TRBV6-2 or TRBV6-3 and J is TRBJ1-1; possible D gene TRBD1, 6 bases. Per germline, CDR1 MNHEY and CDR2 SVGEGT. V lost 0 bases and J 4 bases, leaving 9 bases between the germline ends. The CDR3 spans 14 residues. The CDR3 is CASSYSGGRTEAFF. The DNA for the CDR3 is TGTGCCAGCAGTTACTCAGGGGGTCGCACTGAAGCTTTCTTT.

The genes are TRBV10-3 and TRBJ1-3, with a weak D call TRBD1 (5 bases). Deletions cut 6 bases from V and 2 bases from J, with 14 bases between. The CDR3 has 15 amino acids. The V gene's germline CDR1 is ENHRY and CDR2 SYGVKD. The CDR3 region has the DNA TGTGCCATCAGCCTCGGGGGGGACCCTGGAAACACCATATATTTT. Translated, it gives CAISLGGDPGNTIYF.

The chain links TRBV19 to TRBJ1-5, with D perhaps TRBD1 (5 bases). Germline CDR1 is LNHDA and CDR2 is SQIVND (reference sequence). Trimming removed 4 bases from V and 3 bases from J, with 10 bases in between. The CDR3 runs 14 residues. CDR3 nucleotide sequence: TGTGCCAGTAGTAGGCAGGGTATCAATCAGCCCCAGCATTTT. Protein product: CASSRQGINQPQHF.

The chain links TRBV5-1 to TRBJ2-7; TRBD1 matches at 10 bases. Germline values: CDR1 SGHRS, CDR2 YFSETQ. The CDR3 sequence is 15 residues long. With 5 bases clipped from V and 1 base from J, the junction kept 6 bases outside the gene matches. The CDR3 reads CASSFDRGRSYEQYF. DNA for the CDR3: TGCGCCAGCAGTTTTGACAGGGGGCGGTCCTACGAGCAGTACTTC.

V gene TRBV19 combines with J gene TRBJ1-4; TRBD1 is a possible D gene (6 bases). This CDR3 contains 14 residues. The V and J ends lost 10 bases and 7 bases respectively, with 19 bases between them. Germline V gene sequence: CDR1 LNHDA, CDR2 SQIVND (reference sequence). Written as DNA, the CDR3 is TGTGCCACCGCTCGGGTGGGGGCAAGTGAAAAACTGTTTTTT. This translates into CATARVGASEKLFF.

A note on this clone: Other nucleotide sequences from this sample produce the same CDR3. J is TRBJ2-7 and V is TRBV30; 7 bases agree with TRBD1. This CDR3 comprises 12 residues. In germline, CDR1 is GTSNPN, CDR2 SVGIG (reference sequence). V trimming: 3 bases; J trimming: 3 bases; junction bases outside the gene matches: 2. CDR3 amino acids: CAWSPGGYEQYF. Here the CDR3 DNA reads TGTGCCTGGAGCCCAGGGGGCTACGAGCAGTACTTC. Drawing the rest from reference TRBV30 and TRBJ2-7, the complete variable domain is SQTIHQWPATLVQPVGSPLSLECTVEGTSNPNLYWYRQAAGRGLQLLFYSVGIGQISSEVPQNLSASRPQDRQFILSSKKLLLSDSGFYLCAWSPGGYEQYFGPGTRLTVT.

CDR3 amino acids: CASSQDWTDYNSPLHF. The DNA for the CDR3 is TGCGCCAGCAGCCAAGATTGGACAGACTATAATTCACCCCTCCACTTT. The chain carries TRBV4-3 and TRBJ1-6; possible D gene TRBD1, 6 bases. Per the germline V gene, CDR1 is LGHNA and CDR2 is YSLEER. The CDR3 covers 16 residues. The germline V and J ends were trimmed by 0 bases and 3 bases, with 9 bases remaining between them.